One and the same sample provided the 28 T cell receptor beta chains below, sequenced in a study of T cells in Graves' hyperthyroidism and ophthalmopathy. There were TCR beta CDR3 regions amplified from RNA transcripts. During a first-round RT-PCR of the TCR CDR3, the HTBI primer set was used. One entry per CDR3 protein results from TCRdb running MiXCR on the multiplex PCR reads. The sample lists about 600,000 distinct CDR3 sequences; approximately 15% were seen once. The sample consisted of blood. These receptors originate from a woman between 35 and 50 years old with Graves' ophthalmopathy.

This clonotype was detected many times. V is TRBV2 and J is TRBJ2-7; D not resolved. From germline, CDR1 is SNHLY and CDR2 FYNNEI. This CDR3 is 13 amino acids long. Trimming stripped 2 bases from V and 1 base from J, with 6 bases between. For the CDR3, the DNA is TGTGCCAGCAGTGAACCCGTTTCCTACGAGCAGTACTTC. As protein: CASSEPVSYEQYF.

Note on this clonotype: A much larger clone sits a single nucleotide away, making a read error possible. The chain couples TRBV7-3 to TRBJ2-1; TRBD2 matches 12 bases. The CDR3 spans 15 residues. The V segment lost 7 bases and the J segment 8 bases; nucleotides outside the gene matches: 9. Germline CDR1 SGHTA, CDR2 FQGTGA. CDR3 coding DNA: TGTGCCAGCACCCTACTAGCGGGAGGTGTGGATGAGCAGTTCTTC. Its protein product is CASTLLAGGVDEQFF.

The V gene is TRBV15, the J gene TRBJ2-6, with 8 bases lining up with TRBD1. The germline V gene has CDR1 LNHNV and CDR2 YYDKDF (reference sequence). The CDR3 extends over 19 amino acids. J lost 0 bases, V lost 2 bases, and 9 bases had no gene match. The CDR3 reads CATSRPTGDAASGANVLTF. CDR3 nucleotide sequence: TGTGCCACCAGCAGACCGACAGGGGACGCAGCCTCTGGGGCCAACGTCCTGACTTTC.

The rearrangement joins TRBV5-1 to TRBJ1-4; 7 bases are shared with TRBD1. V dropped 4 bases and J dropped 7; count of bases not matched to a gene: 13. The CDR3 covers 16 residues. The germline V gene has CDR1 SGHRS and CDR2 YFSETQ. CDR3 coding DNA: TGCGCCAGCAGCAGGGACAGCCCGAAGATGGGTGAAAAACTGTTTTTT. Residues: CASSRDSPKMGEKLFF.

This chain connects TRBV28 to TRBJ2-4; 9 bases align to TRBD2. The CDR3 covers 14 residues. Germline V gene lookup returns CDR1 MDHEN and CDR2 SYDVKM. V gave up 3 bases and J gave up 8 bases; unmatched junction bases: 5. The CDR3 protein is CASSFGGGVDIQYF. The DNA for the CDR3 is TGTGCCAGCAGTTTCGGCGGGGGGGTGGACATTCAGTACTTC.

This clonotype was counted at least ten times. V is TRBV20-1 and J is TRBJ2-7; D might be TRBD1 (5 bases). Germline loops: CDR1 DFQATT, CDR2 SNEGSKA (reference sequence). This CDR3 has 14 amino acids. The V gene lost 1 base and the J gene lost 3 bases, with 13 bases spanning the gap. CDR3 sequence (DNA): TGCAGTGCTAGAGGGGGCGGAGCCCTCTACGAGCAGTACTTC. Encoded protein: CSARGGGALYEQYF.

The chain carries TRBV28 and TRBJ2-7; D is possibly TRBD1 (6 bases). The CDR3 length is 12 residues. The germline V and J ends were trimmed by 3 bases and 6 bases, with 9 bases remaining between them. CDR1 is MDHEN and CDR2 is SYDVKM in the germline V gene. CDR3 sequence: CASSFLGAEQYF. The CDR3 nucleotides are TGTGCCAGCAGTTTTTTGGGGGCCGAGCAGTACTTC.

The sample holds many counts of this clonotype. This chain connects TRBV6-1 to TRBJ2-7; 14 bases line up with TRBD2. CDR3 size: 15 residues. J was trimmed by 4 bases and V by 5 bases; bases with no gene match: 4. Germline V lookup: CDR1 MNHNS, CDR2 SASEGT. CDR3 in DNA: TGTGCCAGCAGTCCCGGGACTAGCGGGAGTTACGAGCAGTACTTC. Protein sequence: CASSPGTSGSYEQYF.

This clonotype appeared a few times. The CDR3 sequence: CASSLPGSNGELFF. The CDR3 nucleotides read TGTGCCAGCAGCTTACCGGGATCCAACGGGGAGCTGTTTTTT. The chain employs TRBV7-3 and TRBJ2-2; TRBD2 might be the D (5 bases). V lost 2 bases to trimming and J lost 7 bases, with 11 bases between them. This CDR3 is 14 amino acids long. Per germline, CDR1 SGHTA and CDR2 FQGTGA.

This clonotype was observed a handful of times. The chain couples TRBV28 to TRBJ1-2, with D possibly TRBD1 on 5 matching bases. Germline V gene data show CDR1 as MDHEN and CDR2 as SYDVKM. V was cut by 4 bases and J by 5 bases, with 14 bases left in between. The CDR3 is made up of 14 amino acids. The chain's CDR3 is CASSSVLGGYGYTF. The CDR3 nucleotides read TGTGCCAGCAGTTCCGTATTGGGGGGGTATGGCTACACCTTC.

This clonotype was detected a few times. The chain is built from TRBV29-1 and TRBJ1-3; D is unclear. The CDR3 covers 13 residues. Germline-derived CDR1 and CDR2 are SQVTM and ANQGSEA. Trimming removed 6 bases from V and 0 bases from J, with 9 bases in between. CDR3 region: CSVRPSSGNTIYF. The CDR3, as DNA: TGCAGCGTGAGACCTAGCTCTGGAAACACCATATATTTT.

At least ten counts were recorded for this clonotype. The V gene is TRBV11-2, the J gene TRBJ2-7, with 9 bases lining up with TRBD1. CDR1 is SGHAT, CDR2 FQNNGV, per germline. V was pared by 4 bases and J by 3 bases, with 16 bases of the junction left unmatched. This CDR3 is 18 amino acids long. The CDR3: CASSSRPIRQGGIYEQYF. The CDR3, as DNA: TGTGCCAGCAGCTCCCGACCCATAAGACAGGGGGGGATCTACGAGCAGTACTTC.

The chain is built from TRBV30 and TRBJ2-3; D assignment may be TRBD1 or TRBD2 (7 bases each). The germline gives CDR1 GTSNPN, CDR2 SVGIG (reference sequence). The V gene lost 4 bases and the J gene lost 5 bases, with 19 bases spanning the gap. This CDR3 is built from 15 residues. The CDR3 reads CAWTPPGGVGDTQYF. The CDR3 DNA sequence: TGTGCCTGGACCCCCCCAGGGGGGGTGGGAGATACGCAGTATTTT.

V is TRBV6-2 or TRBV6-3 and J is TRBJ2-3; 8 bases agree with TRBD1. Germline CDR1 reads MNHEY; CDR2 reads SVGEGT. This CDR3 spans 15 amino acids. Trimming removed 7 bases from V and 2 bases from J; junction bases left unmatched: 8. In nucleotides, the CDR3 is TGTGCCAGCACCTCACAGGGGGGTTTCACAGATACGCAGTATTTT. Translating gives CASTSQGGFTDTQYF.

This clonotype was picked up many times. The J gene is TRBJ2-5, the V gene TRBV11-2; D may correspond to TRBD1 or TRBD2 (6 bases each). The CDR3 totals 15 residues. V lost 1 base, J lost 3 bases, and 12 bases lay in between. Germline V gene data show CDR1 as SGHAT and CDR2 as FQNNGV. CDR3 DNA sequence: TGTGCCAGCAGCTTAGTGGGGGGCGTCGAAGAGACCCAGTACTTC. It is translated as CASSLVGGVEETQYF.

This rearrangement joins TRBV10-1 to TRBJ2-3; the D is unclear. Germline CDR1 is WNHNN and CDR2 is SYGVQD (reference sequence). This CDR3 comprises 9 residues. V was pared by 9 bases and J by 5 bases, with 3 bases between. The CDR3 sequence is CARRDTQYF. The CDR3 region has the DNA TGCGCCAGGAGAGATACGCAGTATTTT.

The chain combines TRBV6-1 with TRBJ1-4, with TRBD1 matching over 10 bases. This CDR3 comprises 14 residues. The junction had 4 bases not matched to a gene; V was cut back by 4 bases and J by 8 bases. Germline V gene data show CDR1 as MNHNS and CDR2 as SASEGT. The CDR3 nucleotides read TGTGCCAGCAGTGGCGGGACAGGGGCCGAAAAACTGTTTTTT. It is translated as CASSGGTGAEKLFF.

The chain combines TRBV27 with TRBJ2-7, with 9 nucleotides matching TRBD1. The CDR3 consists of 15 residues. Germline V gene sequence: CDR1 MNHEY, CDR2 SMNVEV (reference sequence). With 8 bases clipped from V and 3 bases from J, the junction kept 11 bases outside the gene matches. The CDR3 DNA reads TGTGCCAGCCGCTATTCCGGGACAGGGTTCTACGAGCAGTACTTC. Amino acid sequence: CASRYSGTGFYEQYF.

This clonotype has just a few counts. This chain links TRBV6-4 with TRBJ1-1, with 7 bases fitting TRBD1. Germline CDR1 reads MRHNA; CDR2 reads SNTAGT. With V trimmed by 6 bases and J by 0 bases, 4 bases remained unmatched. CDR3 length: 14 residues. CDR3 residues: CASRGTDMNTEAFF. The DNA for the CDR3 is TGTGCCAGCAGGGGGACAGACATGAACACTGAAGCTTTCTTT.

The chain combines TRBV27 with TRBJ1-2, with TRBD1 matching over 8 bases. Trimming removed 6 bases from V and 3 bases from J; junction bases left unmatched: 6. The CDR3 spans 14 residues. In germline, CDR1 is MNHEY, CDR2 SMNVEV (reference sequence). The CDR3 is CASRRTGTDYGYTF. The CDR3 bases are TGTGCCAGCAGGAGGACAGGGACGGACTATGGCTACACCTTC.

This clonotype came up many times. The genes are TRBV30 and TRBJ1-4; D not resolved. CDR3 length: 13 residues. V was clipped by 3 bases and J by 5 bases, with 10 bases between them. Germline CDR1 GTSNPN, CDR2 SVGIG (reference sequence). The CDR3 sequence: CAWRSARNEKLFF. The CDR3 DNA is TGTGCCTGGAGATCGGCTCGGAATGAAAAACTGTTTTTT.

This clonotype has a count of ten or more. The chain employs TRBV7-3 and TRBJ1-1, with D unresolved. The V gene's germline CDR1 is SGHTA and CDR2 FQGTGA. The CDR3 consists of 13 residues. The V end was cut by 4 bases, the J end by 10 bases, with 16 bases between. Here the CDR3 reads CASSSTDRQVAFF. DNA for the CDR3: TGTGCCAGCAGCTCGACGGACCGGCAGGTAGCTTTCTTT.

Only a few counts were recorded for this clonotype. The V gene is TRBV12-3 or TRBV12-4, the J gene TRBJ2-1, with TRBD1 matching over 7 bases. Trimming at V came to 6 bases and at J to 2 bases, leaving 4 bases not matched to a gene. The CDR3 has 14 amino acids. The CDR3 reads CASRTGIPYNEQFF. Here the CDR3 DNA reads TGTGCCAGCAGGACAGGGATCCCCTACAATGAGCAGTTCTTC.

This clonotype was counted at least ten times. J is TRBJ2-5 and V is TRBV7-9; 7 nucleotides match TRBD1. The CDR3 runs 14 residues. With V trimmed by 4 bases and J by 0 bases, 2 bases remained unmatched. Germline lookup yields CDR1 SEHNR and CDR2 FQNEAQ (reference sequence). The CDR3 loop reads CASSWDSHQETQYF. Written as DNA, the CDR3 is TGTGCCAGCAGCTGGGACAGCCACCAAGAGACCCAGTACTTC. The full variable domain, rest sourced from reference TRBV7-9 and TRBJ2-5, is DTGVSQNPRHKITKRGQNVTFRCDPISEHNRLYWYRQTLGQGPEFLTYFQNEAQLEKSRLLSDRFSAERPKGSFSTLEIQRTEQGDSAMYLCASSWDSHQETQYFGPGTRLLVL.

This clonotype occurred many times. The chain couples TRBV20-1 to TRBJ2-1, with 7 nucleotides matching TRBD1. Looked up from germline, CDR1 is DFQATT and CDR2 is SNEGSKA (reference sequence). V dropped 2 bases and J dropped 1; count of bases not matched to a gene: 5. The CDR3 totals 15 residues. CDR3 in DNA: TGCAGTGCTAGACGTGGACAGGATTCCTACAATGAGCAGTTCTTC. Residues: CSARRGQDSYNEQFF.

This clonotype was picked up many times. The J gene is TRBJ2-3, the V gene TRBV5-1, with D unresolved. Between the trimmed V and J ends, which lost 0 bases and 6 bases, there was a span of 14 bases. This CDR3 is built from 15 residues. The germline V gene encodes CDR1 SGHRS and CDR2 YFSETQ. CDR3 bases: TGCGCCAGCAGCTTGGATTATACGTTTTCTGATACGCAGTATTTT. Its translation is CASSLDYTFSDTQYF.

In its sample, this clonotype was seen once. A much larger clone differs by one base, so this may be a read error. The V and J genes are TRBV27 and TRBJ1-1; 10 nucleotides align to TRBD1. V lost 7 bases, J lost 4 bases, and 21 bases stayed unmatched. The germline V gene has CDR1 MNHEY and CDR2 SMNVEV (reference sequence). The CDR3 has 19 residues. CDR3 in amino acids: CASIPMGQGRFGSSTEAFF. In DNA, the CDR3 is TGTGCCAGCATCCCTATGGGACAGGGGAGGTTTGGATCGAGCACTGAAGCTTTCTTT.

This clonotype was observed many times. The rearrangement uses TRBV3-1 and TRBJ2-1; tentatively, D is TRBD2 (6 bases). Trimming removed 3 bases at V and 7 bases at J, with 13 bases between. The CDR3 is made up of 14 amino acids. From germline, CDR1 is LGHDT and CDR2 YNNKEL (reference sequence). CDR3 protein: CASSQGPAGNEQFF. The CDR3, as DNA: TGTGCCAGCAGCCAGGGGCCGGCGGGGAATGAGCAGTTCTTC.